The present entry profiles one TCR beta chain with its context. Its antigen remains unknown. The read terminates 3 residues ahead of where the CDR3 ends, so the germline J gene completes it. The entry originates in a study of Tregs in tolerant kidney transplant recipients. General study points: This study did not directly address biological reproducibility. Few patients were studied, so findings need validation in larger groups. Antigen-driven expansion was suggested because donor-specific Tregs expanded more than all Tregs in tolerant patients. Changing PCR primers prevented nucleotide comparison between some patients' samples.

The method was immunoSEQ multiplex PCR; TCRdb's version includes in-frame clones alone and lacks a portion of them. The sample totals roughly 48,000 clones. Germline assignment: CDR1 SGHTA and CDR2 FQGNSA. Trimming stripped 1 base from V and 4 bases from J, with 10 bases between. The CDR3 spans 14 residues. Sequenced material: CD4+ T cells from blood, taken before the transplant. This chain uses TRBV7-2 with TRBJ1-2, with TRBD1 as a possible D gene (5 bases). The origin of this receptor is a human donor who received a combined kidney and bone marrow transplant. CDR3: CASSLGPGPYGYTF. The sequenced part of the CDR3 DNA is TGTGCCAGCAGCTTAGGCCCAGGGCCCTATGGC.